One and the same sample provided the 14 T cell receptor beta chains below, sequenced in a study of T-cell memory formation after mild COVID-19. TCRdb processed the 5' RACE reads anew with MiXCR; each CDR3 protein has one entry. The repertoire holds about 560,000 distinct CDR3 sequences, with about 18% as singletons. Sequences were obtained from PBMCs or a T cell subset sorted from them (not recorded which). The receptors here all came from an adult woman who had mild COVID-19 (a few samples of this study predate the infection). Cell type and time point are not known.

V usage is TRBV7-2 and J usage is TRBJ2-2, with TRBD1 identical over 9 bases. J was trimmed by 1 base and V by 8 bases; bases with no gene match: 8. Looked up from germline, CDR1 is SGHTA and CDR2 is FQGNSA. There are 16 residues in the CDR3. The CDR3: CASPIDRGWNTGELFF. The DNA for the CDR3 is TGTGCCAGCCCCATTGACAGGGGGTGGAACACCGGGGAGCTGTTTTTT.

There are a few counts of this clonotype. V is TRBV11-3 and J is TRBJ2-1; 14 bases fit TRBD2. The CDR3 is 18 amino acids. Germline V gives CDR1 SGHNT, CDR2 YENEEA. V lost 2 bases to trimming and J lost 3 bases; unmatched junction nucleotides: 6. The CDR3 sequence is CASSLRGLAGVIYNEQFF. The DNA of the CDR3 is TGTGCCAGCAGCTTACGGGGACTAGCGGGGGTCATCTACAATGAGCAGTTCTTC.

This chain links TRBV5-6 with TRBJ2-7, with 8 bases aligning to TRBD1. V gave up 4 bases and J gave up 4 bases; unmatched junction bases: 7. This CDR3 has 14 residues. CDR1 and CDR2 (germline): SGHDT, YYEEEE. The CDR3, as DNA: TGTGCCAGCAGCGACGGGACAGGAAATTACGAGCAGTACTTC. Protein sequence: CASSDGTGNYEQYF. The full variable domain, in which reference TRBV5-6 and TRBJ2-7 provide the parts outside the CDR3, is DAGVTQSPTHLIKTRGQQVTLRCSPKSGHDTVSWYQQALGQGPQFIFQYYEEEERQRGNFPDRFSGHQFPNYSSELNVNALLLGDSALYLCASSDGTGNYEQYFGPGTRLTVT.

This chain joins TRBV4-1 and TRBJ2-7; TRBD2 aligns across 10 bases. The germline gives CDR1 MGHRA, CDR2 YSYEKL. The CDR3 is made up of 15 amino acids. Unmatched junction bases numbered 6, after V lost 7 bases and J lost 0 bases. The DNA for the CDR3 is TGCGCCAGCACTCTAGCGGGGGCCTTCTCCTACGAGCAGTACTTC. Amino acids: CASTLAGAFSYEQYF.

The chain combines TRBV15 with TRBJ2-1; TRBD2 matches at 7 bases. Germline CDR1 is LNHNV and CDR2 is YYDKDF (reference sequence). The CDR3 is made up of 19 amino acids. The V and J ends lost 0 bases and 8 bases, in that order; junction bases with no gene match: 19. The CDR3 DNA reads as TGTGCCACCAGCAGAGATCCTAATTGGTCTAGCGGAGAGGGGTATGAGCAGTTCTTC. This sequence encodes CATSRDPNWSSGEGYEQFF.

The chain uses TRBV9 and TRBJ2-3; 10 nucleotides align to TRBD2. The CDR3 sequence is 16 residues long. Germline CDR1 and CDR2: SGDLS and YYNGEE. The trim removed 0 bases at V and 9 bases at J, leaving 10 bases unmatched. In nucleotides, the CDR3 is TGTGCCAGCAGCGTAGTGGGTCTAGCGGGAGTGGACACGCAGTATTTT. It codes for CASSVVGLAGVDTQYF.

This clonotype has only a few counts. This chain joins TRBV12-3 or TRBV12-4 and TRBJ2-7; D may correspond to TRBD1 or TRBD2 (5 bases each). The CDR3 extends over 18 amino acids. V lost 0 bases to trimming and J lost 0 bases, with 18 bases between them. CDR3 in DNA: TGTGCCAGCAGTTTAGCGCAGGGTCGGAAGGGGAGCTCCTACGAGCAGTACTTC. Translating it yields CASSLAQGRKGSSYEQYF.

Only a few counts were recorded for this clonotype. V usage is TRBV3-1 and J usage is TRBJ2-1; the D gene is possibly TRBD1 (5 bases). Germline-derived CDR1 and CDR2 are LGHDT and YNNKEL (reference sequence). The CDR3 contains 14 residues. With 2 bases removed from V and 5 bases from J, the gap between germline ends came to 10 bases. In nucleotides, the CDR3 is TGTGCCAGCAGCCAACCGGACAAAGACAATGAGCAGTTCTTC. Translating it yields CASSQPDKDNEQFF.

This clonotype was detected ten times or more. The V gene is TRBV7-2, the J gene TRBJ1-5, with 8 bases that match TRBD1. Trimming took 6 bases from V and 4 from J; bases not matched to a gene: 2. Germline values: CDR1 SGHTA, CDR2 FQGNSA. This CDR3 has 13 residues. CDR3 nucleotide sequence: TGTGCCAGCAGTTACAGGGGGAATCAGCCCCAGCATTTT. Its translation: CASSYRGNQPQHF.

The chain couples TRBV10-3 to TRBJ2-1; D possibly corresponds to TRBD2 (5 bases). The germline gives CDR1 ENHRY, CDR2 SYGVKD. Trimming shortened V by 3 bases and J by 12 bases, and 9 bases separated the two germline ends. This CDR3 comprises 11 residues. CDR3 residues: CAISDGIGQFF. CDR3 in DNA: TGTGCCATCAGTGACGGGATCGGGCAGTTCTTC.

This clonotype showed up just a few times. The chain joins TRBV6-5 to TRBJ1-2; 9 bases align to TRBD1. Germline CDR1 MNHEY, CDR2 SVGAGI. The ends lost 0 bases at V and 7 bases at J; junction bases unmatched: 6. The CDR3 is 15 amino acids. The CDR3 loop is CASSYSRTGDGGYTF. The CDR3 DNA follows: TGTGCCAGCAGTTACTCAAGGACAGGGGACGGTGGCTACACCTTC.

This clonotype turned up a few times. The chain employs TRBV6-5 and TRBJ2-7; D remains unclear. V dropped 7 bases and J dropped 2 bases, with 15 bases sitting between them. The CDR3 covers 14 residues. Germline V CDR1 and CDR2: MNHEY, SVGAGI. The CDR3 loop is CASTLSSRAYEQYF. CDR3 bases: TGTGCCAGCACCCTGTCCAGCAGAGCCTACGAGCAGTACTTC.

The chain is built from TRBV20-1 and TRBJ2-2, with 11 bases fitting TRBD2. Germline V gives CDR1 DFQATT, CDR2 SNEGSKA (reference sequence). The V gene end was trimmed by 0 bases and the J gene end by 0 bases; junction bases not matched to a gene: 6. The CDR3 loop spans 18 amino acids. The CDR3 is CSARDSGLAEANTGELFF. CDR3 in DNA: TGCAGTGCTAGAGATTCGGGACTAGCGGAAGCGAACACCGGGGAGCTGTTTTTT.

This clonotype has at least ten counts. The chain uses TRBV5-6 and TRBJ1-5; 8 bases match TRBD1. Germline CDR1 and CDR2: SGHDT and YYEEEE. CDR3 length: 16 residues. V lost 2 bases and J lost 4; bases outside the gene matches: 8. The CDR3 here is CASSFHWGQANQPQHF. The CDR3 bases are TGTGCCAGCAGCTTCCACTGGGGACAGGCTAATCAGCCCCAGCATTTT. The full variable domain, with the rest looked up from reference TRBV5-6 and TRBJ1-5, is DAGVTQSPTHLIKTRGQQVTLRCSPKSGHDTVSWYQQALGQGPQFIFQYYEEEERQRGNFPDRFSGHQFPNYSSELNVNALLLGDSALYLCASSFHWGQANQPQHFGDGTRLSIL.